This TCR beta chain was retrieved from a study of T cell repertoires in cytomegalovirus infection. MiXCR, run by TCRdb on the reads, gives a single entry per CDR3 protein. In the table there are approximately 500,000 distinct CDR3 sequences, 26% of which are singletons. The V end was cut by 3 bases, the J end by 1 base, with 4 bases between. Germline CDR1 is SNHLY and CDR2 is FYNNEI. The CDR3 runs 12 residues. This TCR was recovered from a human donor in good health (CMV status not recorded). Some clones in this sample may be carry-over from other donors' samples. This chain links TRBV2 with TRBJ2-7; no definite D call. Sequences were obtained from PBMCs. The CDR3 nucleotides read TGTGCCAGCAGTGAGGAATCCTACGAGCAGTACGTC. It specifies CASSEESYEQYV.